A selection of T cell receptor beta chains follows, all from one sample in a study of T-cell memory formation after mild COVID-19. MiXCR, applied by TCRdb to the 5' RACE reads, yields one record per CDR3 protein. Of roughly 610,000 distinct CDR3 sequences in the sample, 15% to 20% are singletons; the top ten hold approximately 8.1%. Sequenced sample: PBMCs or a T cell subset sorted from them (not recorded which). The receptors originated from an adult woman who had mild COVID-19 (a few samples of this study predate the infection). Cell type and time point are not known. Both conserved end residues are part of each CDR3. D genes are given only for firm matches.

V: TRBV30; D: TRBD1; length: 15; J: TRBJ1-2; CDR3: CAWSEPGQGAGGYTF
V: TRBV10-3; D: -; length: 17; J: TRBJ2-1; CDR3: CAISDNKLGSSYNEQFF
V: TRBV2; D: TRBD1; length: 14; J: TRBJ2-3; CDR3: CASRQGAPADTQYF
V: TRBV12-3/TRBV12-4; D: -; length: 17; J: TRBJ2-2; CDR3: CAIQSKGVRGFRGELFF
V: TRBV6-5; D: -; length: 15; J: TRBJ2-5; CDR3: CASSYGAGSSETQYF
V: TRBV6-1; D: -; length: 13; J: TRBJ2-5; CDR3: CASSDHYQETQYF
V: TRBV7-9; D: TRBD1; length: 15; J: TRBJ1-2; CDR3: CASSVNQGAVYGYTF
V: TRBV6-5; D: TRBD1; length: 16; J: TRBJ1-2; CDR3: CASTLRSGTGGNGYTF
V: TRBV12-3/TRBV12-4; D: -; length: 16; J: TRBJ1-3; CDR3: CASRTPGIRSGNTIYF
V: TRBV24-1; D: -; length: 15; J: TRBJ2-1; CDR3: CATRHRSLAYNEQFF
V: TRBV27; D: TRBD1; length: 16; J: TRBJ2-7; CDR3: CAFTPGGQVSSYEQYF
V: TRBV18; D: -; length: 18; J: TRBJ2-5; CDR3: CASSPPGEALIFPETQYF
V: TRBV12-3/TRBV12-4; D: TRBD2; length: 14; J: TRBJ2-7; CDR3: CASSFTSGGVEQYF
V: TRBV15; D: -; length: 11; J: TRBJ2-1; CDR3: CATESYNEQFF
V: TRBV5-4; D: -; length: 13; J: TRBJ2-7; CDR3: CASSVPAGDEQYF
V: TRBV27; D: -; length: 17; J: TRBJ1-5; CDR3: CASSLSRGASGKETQHF
V: TRBV7-2; D: -; length: 14; J: TRBJ1-2; CDR3: CASSLGAADYGYTF
V: TRBV20-1; D: -; length: 15; J: TRBJ2-5; CDR3: CSAGTRGSKKETQYF
V: TRBV7-8; D: -; length: 14; J: TRBJ2-5; CDR3: CASSIISAQETQYF
V: TRBV7-8; D: -; length: 12; J: TRBJ2-7; CDR3: CASSPTEEEQYF
V: TRBV12-3/TRBV12-4; D: -; length: 17; J: TRBJ2-7; CDR3: CASRIRLPGHQAYEQYF
V: TRBV12-3/TRBV12-4; D: -; length: 13; J: TRBJ1-1; CDR3: CAMIRDMNTEAFF
V: TRBV27; D: TRBD1; length: 16; J: TRBJ1-1; CDR3: CASSRWTGERVTEAFF
V: TRBV19; D: -; length: 13; J: TRBJ2-5; CDR3: CASSIQGGETQYF
V: TRBV12-3/TRBV12-4; D: TRBD2; length: 15; J: TRBJ2-7; CDR3: CASSLARGSSYEQYF
V: TRBV10-3; D: TRBD2; length: 16; J: TRBJ2-1; CDR3: CAISEAGTSGGNEQFF
V: TRBV29-1; D: TRBD1; length: 13; J: TRBJ2-7; CDR3: CSVGDRGAYEQYF
V: TRBV2; D: -; length: 13; J: TRBJ1-5; CDR3: CASGGDSNQPQHF
V: TRBV18; D: TRBD2; length: 15; J: TRBJ2-1; CDR3: CASSPPPSSGGEQFF
V: TRBV7-8; D: TRBD2; length: 15; J: TRBJ2-1; CDR3: CASTRTSGRYNEQFF
V: TRBV20-1; D: TRBD2; length: 15; J: TRBJ2-3; CDR3: CSASPLAGDTDTQYF
V: TRBV12-3/TRBV12-4; D: -; length: 13; J: TRBJ1-5; CDR3: CASRLTGSQPQHF
V: TRBV24-1; D: -; length: 17; J: TRBJ1-2; CDR3: CATSGPEAGMPNYGYTF
V: TRBV6-5; D: TRBD2; length: 16; J: TRBJ2-1; CDR3: CASTIAGTSGRNEQFF
V: TRBV7-9; D: TRBD1; length: 13; J: TRBJ2-7; CDR3: CASSFRTGDEQYF
V: TRBV19; D: -; length: 14; J: TRBJ2-7; CDR3: CASSIRGHPFEQYF